The 30 T cell receptor beta chains below come from one sample, sequenced in a study of cytotoxic CD8 clonotypes in ibrutinib-treated CLL. Assay used: immunoSEQ multiplex PCR; TCRdb lists only in-frame clones, some missing. The data contain more than 200,000 clones, 70% of them seen just once; the ten biggest clones take up roughly 5.9%. The sample was PBMCs, taken after 12 months of ibrutinib treatment. The receptors come from a human donor with chronic lymphocytic leukemia.

The genes are TRBV7-2 and TRBJ2-1, with D hard to call. V lost 5 bases, J lost 9 bases, and 14 bases lay in between. Germline loops: CDR1 SGHTA, CDR2 FQGNSA. This CDR3 contains 13 residues. CDR3: CASSPLPWGEQFF. The CDR3 region has the DNA TGTGCCAGCAGCCCACTCCCTTGGGGTGAGCAGTTCTTC.

The V gene is TRBV19, the J gene TRBJ2-2; TRBD2 matches at 9 bases. Unmatched junction bases numbered 7, after V lost 2 bases and J lost 3 bases. This CDR3 spans 17 amino acids. Germline V lookup: CDR1 LNHDA, CDR2 SQIVND (reference sequence). CDR3: CASSIISGRGDTGELFF. CDR3 bases: TGTGCCAGTAGTATAATTAGCGGGAGAGGGGACACCGGGGAGCTGTTTTTT.

This rearrangement joins TRBV30 to TRBJ1-2; 7 bases map to TRBD1. Germline CDR1 reads GTSNPN; CDR2 reads SVGIG (reference sequence). Losses at the gene ends were 5 bases for V and 5 bases for J; bases not matched to a gene: 14. The CDR3 contains 15 residues. The CDR3 nucleotides are TGTGCCTGGCTAGGGGGCAGGGCTCTTAGGTATGGCTACACCTTC. Translation: CAWLGGRALRYGYTF.

The chain recombines TRBV6-4 with TRBJ2-3; D may be TRBD2 (6 bases). The CDR3 is 13 residues long. Per germline, CDR1 MRHNA and CDR2 SNTAGT. The V gene lost 6 bases and the J gene lost 2 bases, with 9 bases spanning the gap. CDR3 sequence (DNA): TGTGCCAGCAGGCCTAGCGCCACAGATACGCAGTATTTT. Amino acids: CASRPSATDTQYF.

The CDR3, as DNA: TGTGCCAGCAGTCCAGGGGGCGGAGGGAACACTGAAGCTTTCTTT. It specifies CASSPGGGGNTEAFF. The chain employs TRBV6-5 and TRBJ1-1, with 8 nucleotides matching TRBD1. V lost 5 bases and J lost 1; bases outside the gene matches: 6. This CDR3 region has 15 residues. The germline V gene encodes CDR1 MNHEY and CDR2 SVGAGI.

The chain is built from TRBV28 and TRBJ1-5, with a possible D match to TRBD1 (5 bases). The V gene lost 4 bases and the J gene lost 7 bases, with 17 bases spanning the gap. This CDR3 is built from 15 residues. Looked up from germline, CDR1 is MDHEN and CDR2 is SYDVKM. For the CDR3, the DNA is TGTGCCAGCAGTTCCGCGGGAGGAGGGGAACAGCCCCAGCATTTT. Translated, it gives CASSSAGGGEQPQHF.

The genes are TRBV6-5 and TRBJ1-2; 8 bases match TRBD1. The germline CDR1 and CDR2 sequences are MNHEY and SVGAGI. The CDR3 consists of 14 residues. The J segment lost 1 base and the V segment lost 6 bases, leaving 4 bases of the junction unmatched. The CDR3 loop reads CASRPRGLNYGYTF. DNA for the CDR3: TGTGCCAGCAGGCCCAGGGGGCTTAACTATGGCTACACCTTC.

This clone was recorded a few times. The J gene is TRBJ2-3, the V gene TRBV7-3; no reliable D call. The CDR3 totals 13 residues. V was clipped by 4 bases and J by 3 bases, with 8 bases between them. Looked up from germline, CDR1 is SGHTA and CDR2 is FQGTGA. The CDR3 protein is CASSSDPTDTQYF. The DNA for the CDR3 is TGTGCCAGCAGCTCCGATCCGACAGATACGCAGTATTTT.

This clone is a singleton in its sample. J is TRBJ2-3 and V is TRBV29-1; no definite D call. The germline CDR1 and CDR2 sequences are SQVTM and ANQGSEA. Trimming removed 7 bases at V and 2 bases at J, with 13 bases between. This CDR3 is 13 amino acids long. CDR3 sequence: CSALTTNTDTQYF. DNA of the CDR3: TGCAGCGCCCTCACCACCAACACAGATACGCAGTATTTT.

This clone was recorded once. J is TRBJ2-1 and V is TRBV7-3; no clear D gene. The CDR3 contains 15 residues. The V and J ends lost 1 base and 2 bases respectively, with 9 bases between them. Germline V gives CDR1 SGHTA, CDR2 FQGTGA. The CDR3 DNA follows: TGTGCCAGCAGCTTAAGCGGAAGTGCCTACAATGAGCAGTTCTTC. It encodes CASSLSGSAYNEQFF.

This clone turned up a few times. The J gene is TRBJ1-1, the V gene TRBV6-5, with 7 bases fitting TRBD1. Germline CDR1 is MNHEY and CDR2 is SVGAGI. The CDR3 runs to 16 residues. With V trimmed by 4 bases and J by 1 base, 9 bases remained unmatched. Here the CDR3 DNA reads TGTGCCAGCAGTTCAAGCTATCAGGGGGGGAACACTGAAGCTTTCTTT. This encodes CASSSSYQGGNTEAFF.

The chain is built from TRBV7-2 and TRBJ2-7, with 7 bases aligning to TRBD1. The germline CDR1 and CDR2 sequences are SGHTA and FQGNSA. This CDR3 region has 15 residues. The trim removed 4 bases at V and 0 bases at J, leaving 6 bases unmatched. The CDR3 region has the DNA TGTGCCAGCAGCTCGGAACAGGGGATCTCCTACGAGCAGTACTTC. Protein product: CASSSEQGISYEQYF.

The chain employs TRBV29-1 and TRBJ2-2; D might be TRBD2 (5 bases). Deletions cut 7 bases from V and 4 bases from J, with 16 bases between. CDR3 length equals 14 residues. Germline CDR1 reads SQVTM; CDR2 reads ANQGSEA. The CDR3 loop is CSAQLVLGTGELFF. For the CDR3, the DNA is TGCAGCGCCCAACTAGTATTGGGCACCGGGGAGCTGTTTTTT.

This clone was found a few times. The V gene is TRBV25-1, the J gene TRBJ2-7; a weak D match, TRBD2 (7 bases). The V and J ends lost 4 bases and 6 bases respectively, with 25 bases between them. The CDR3 is 17 residues long. Looked up from germline, CDR1 is MGHDK and CDR2 is SYGVNS. The CDR3 reads CASSGHQRGEGPSEQYF. CDR3 nucleotides: TGTGCCAGCAGTGGACATCAGAGGGGGGAGGGCCCTTCCGAGCAGTACTTC.

This clone appeared a few times. The J gene is TRBJ2-3, the V gene TRBV4-3; possibly TRBD2 for D (5 bases). Per germline, CDR1 LGHNA and CDR2 YSLEER. V was pared by 8 bases and J by 5 bases, with 11 bases between. The CDR3 is 12 amino acids. The CDR3 region is CASGEREDTQYF. In DNA form, the CDR3 reads TGCGCCAGCGGGGAGAGGGAAGATACGCAGTATTTT.

This chain connects TRBV7-3 to TRBJ2-2; no reliable D call. Trimming stripped 5 bases from V and 8 bases from J, with 15 bases between. The V gene's germline CDR1 is SGHTA and CDR2 FQGTGA. The CDR3 contains 14 residues. The CDR3 spells CASSPSYALGELFF. The CDR3 region has the DNA TGTGCCAGCAGCCCCTCTTACGCTCTTGGGGAGCTGTTTTTT. Full variable domain (remainder filled in from reference TRBV7-3 and TRBJ2-2): GAGVSQTPSNKVTEKGKYVELRCDPISGHTALYWYRQSLGQGPEFLIYFQGTGAADDSGLPNDRFFAVRPEGSVSTLKIQRTERGDSAVYLCASSPSYALGELFFGEGSRLTVL.

This clone occurred many times. The V gene is TRBV6-1, the J gene TRBJ2-7; TRBD1 might be the D (6 bases). With 5 bases removed from V and 4 bases from J, the gap between germline ends came to 15 bases. CDR1 is MNHNS and CDR2 is SASEGT in the germline V gene. This CDR3 has 14 residues. This CDR3 is CASSSQGVAYEQYF. The CDR3 nucleotides are TGTGCCAGCAGTTCACAGGGTGTAGCGTACGAGCAGTACTTC.

V gene TRBV28 combines with J gene TRBJ2-5; D perhaps matches TRBD2 (5 bases). The ends were cut back, 2 bases at V and 5 bases at J, with 12 bases in the middle. The CDR3 is made up of 14 amino acids. Looked up from germline, CDR1 is MDHEN and CDR2 is SYDVKM. CDR3 loop: CASSLGIRGETQYF. The CDR3 DNA reads TGTGCCAGCAGTTTAGGAATTAGAGGGGAGACCCAGTACTTC.

The gene calls are TRBV6-4 and TRBJ1-1; 8 positions agree with TRBD1. There are 14 residues in the CDR3. Trimming removed 6 bases from V and 5 bases from J; junction bases left unmatched: 8. Germline-derived CDR1 and CDR2 are MRHNA and SNTAGT. CDR3 residues: CASSSQGGITEAFF. For the CDR3, the DNA is TGTGCCAGCAGCTCACAGGGGGGGATAACTGAAGCTTTCTTT.

V and J are TRBV18 and TRBJ1-2; D is undetermined. The germline V gene has CDR1 KGHSH and CDR2 LQKENI. CDR3 length: 15 residues. The V gene lost 4 bases and the J gene lost 6 bases, with 18 bases spanning the gap. CDR3 sequence: CASSLGIMEGHGYTF. In DNA, the CDR3 is TGTGCCAGCTCACTGGGGATCATGGAAGGGCATGGCTACACCTTC.

V usage is TRBV6-5 and J usage is TRBJ2-3; 9 positions agree with TRBD2. The CDR3 sequence is 13 residues long. Looked up from germline, CDR1 is MNHEY and CDR2 is SVGAGI. Trimming took 4 bases from V and 5 from J; bases not matched to a gene: 1. CDR3 sequence reads: CASSFSGRDTQYF. CDR3 DNA: TGTGCCAGCAGTTTTAGCGGGAGAGATACGCAGTATTTT.

The CDR3 DNA follows: TGTGCCAGCAGTGTTCAGGGGCGCGAAAATTCACCCCTCCACTTT. It codes for CASSVQGRENSPLHF. V usage is TRBV25-1 and J usage is TRBJ1-6; D perhaps matches TRBD1 (6 bases). The V end was cut by 4 bases, the J end by 7 bases, with 14 bases between. Germline V gene sequence: CDR1 MGHDK, CDR2 SYGVNS. This CDR3 comprises 15 residues.

The chain links TRBV7-2 to TRBJ2-1, with D perhaps TRBD2 (6 bases). The germline CDR1 and CDR2 sequences are SGHTA and FQGNSA. V lost 4 bases and J 7 bases, leaving 14 bases between the germline ends. This CDR3 has 14 residues. The CDR3 coding sequence is TGTGCCAGCAGCTCCCCCCGCGGGGTTAATGAGCAGTTCTTC. Its translation: CASSSPRGVNEQFF. Variable domain in full (rest from reference TRBV7-2 and TRBJ2-1): GAGVSQSPSNKVTEKGKDVELRCDPISGHTALYWYRQSLGQGLEFLIYFQGNSAPDKSGLPSDRFSAERTGGSVSTLTIQRTQQEDSAVYLCASSSPRGVNEQFFGPGTRLTVL.

The V gene is TRBV18, the J gene TRBJ1-5; D uncertain. This CDR3 is built from 15 residues. The germline V and J ends were trimmed by 2 bases and 1 base, with 9 bases remaining between them. CDR1 is KGHSH and CDR2 is LQKENI in the germline V gene. The CDR3 nucleotides read TGTGCCAGCTCACCATTACCGGGCAGCAATCAGCCCCAGCATTTT. This translates into CASSPLPGSNQPQHF.

The rearrangement uses TRBV5-1 and TRBJ2-5, with no clear D. Trimming removed 2 bases from V and 5 bases from J, with 7 bases in between. Germline V gene lookup returns CDR1 SGHRS and CDR2 YFSETQ. The CDR3 is made up of 12 amino acids. The CDR3 sequence is CASSFRQETQYF. The CDR3, as DNA: TGCGCCAGCAGCTTTCGTCAGGAGACCCAGTACTTC.

The chain links TRBV6-5 to TRBJ1-3; TRBD1 is a possible D gene (5 bases). This CDR3 is 13 amino acids long. Germline CDR1 MNHEY, CDR2 SVGAGI. The V gene lost 6 bases and the J gene lost 2 bases, with 8 bases spanning the gap. The CDR3 coding sequence is TGTGCCAGCAGGCGACAGACTGGAAACACCATATATTTT. It codes for CASRRQTGNTIYF.

As to this clone: One end of the junction does not line up with germline, which may come from a read error. J is TRBJ1-4 and V is TRBV19; D unresolved. CDR3 length: 14 amino acids. Germline V gene data show CDR1 as LNHDA and CDR2 as SQIVND (reference sequence). The CDR3 nucleotides are TGCGCCACCCGAAGACTAGGACCTAATGAAAAACTGTTTTTT. It translates to CATRRLGPNEKLFF.

In its sample, this clone was seen once. As DNA, the CDR3 is TGTGCCAGCAGCCCACCTGTGCAGGGCGTGAACACTGAAGCTTTCTTT. This codes for CASSPPVQGVNTEAFF. The genes are TRBV7-9 and TRBJ1-1; D perhaps matches TRBD1 (5 bases). Germline V gene lookup returns CDR1 SEHNR and CDR2 FQNEAQ (reference sequence). The CDR3 contains 16 residues. Trimming took off 5 bases at V and 0 bases at J, with 16 bases between the two ends.

The V call is TRBV15, the J call TRBJ2-7; no clear D gene. The CDR3 is made up of 9 amino acids. Trimming cost V 7 bases and J 2 bases, with 0 bases left between them. Germline values: CDR1 LNHNV, CDR2 YYDKDF (reference sequence). The CDR3 reads CATTYEQYF. The CDR3 bases are TGTGCCACCACCTACGAGCAGTACTTC. The complete variable domain, with remaining parts taken from reference TRBV15 and TRBJ2-7, reads DAMVIQNPRYQVTQFGKPVTLSCSQTLNHNVMYWYQQKSSQAPKLLFHYYDKDFNNEADTPDNFQSRRPNTSFCFLDIRSPGLGDTAMYLCATTYEQYFGPGTRLTVT.

J is TRBJ2-1 and V is TRBV7-2; the D is unclear. The CDR3 runs to 14 residues. Germline loops: CDR1 SGHTA, CDR2 FQGNSA. Trimming took 3 bases from V and 4 from J, leaving 10 bases between them. The CDR3 loop is CASSLERVYNEQFF. The CDR3 nucleotides read TGTGCCAGCAGCTTGGAAAGAGTATACAATGAGCAGTTCTTC. The full variable domain, completed using reference TRBV7-2 and TRBJ2-1, is GAGVSQSPSNKVTEKGKDVELRCDPISGHTALYWYRQSLGQGLEFLIYFQGNSAPDKSGLPSDRFSAERTGGSVSTLTIQRTQQEDSAVYLCASSLERVYNEQFFGPGTRLTVL.